This passage covers 31 T cell receptor beta chains from one sample sequenced in a study of T cells after yellow fever vaccination. A single record per CDR3 protein comes from TCRdb applying MiXCR to the 5' RACE reads. The profile shows some 550,000 distinct CDR3 sequences, around 21% of them singletons. The material sequenced was PBMCs, taken 15 days after the yellow fever booster vaccination. These receptors came from a man aged 25 to 40 who received the YFV17D yellow fever vaccine.

This clonotype came up many times. CDR3 bases: TGTGCCAGCAGCTTAGGACTAGCTGGCACAGATACGCAGTATTTT. The encoded protein is CASSLGLAGTDTQYF. The chain combines TRBV7-2 with TRBJ2-3, with 7 bases lining up with TRBD2. CDR3 length: 15 residues. The junction had 2 bases not matched to a gene; V was cut back by 1 base and J by 1 base. Per the germline V gene, CDR1 is SGHTA and CDR2 is FQGNSA.

CDR3 protein: CASSRDRAQQYF. The CDR3 DNA is TGTGCCAGCAGTCGAGACAGGGCGCAGCAGTACTTC. The chain has TRBV12-3 or TRBV12-4 and TRBJ2-7; 7 positions match TRBD1. The CDR3 totals 12 residues. Trimming removed 5 bases from V and 8 bases from J; junction bases left unmatched: 6.

This chain joins TRBV5-1 and TRBJ2-2, with D perhaps TRBD2 (6 bases). This CDR3 comprises 14 residues. V was clipped by 2 bases and J by 4 bases, with 9 bases between them. Germline-derived CDR1 and CDR2 are SGHRS and YFSETQ. CDR3 coding DNA: TGCGCCAGCAGCTTTCAGGGACTCACCGGGGAGCTGTTTTTT. It codes for CASSFQGLTGELFF.

The chain employs TRBV20-1 and TRBJ2-2; no reliable D call. Germline assignment: CDR1 DFQATT and CDR2 SNEGSKA (reference sequence). The CDR3 covers 14 residues. V was trimmed by 3 bases and J by 0 bases, leaving 8 bases between them. CDR3 amino acids: CSARGVSNTGELFF. The CDR3 coding sequence is TGCAGTGCTAGGGGTGTTTCGAACACCGGGGAGCTGTTTTTT.

This chain uses TRBV7-9 with TRBJ1-5, with no clear D. Germline V lookup: CDR1 SEHNR, CDR2 FQNEAQ (reference sequence). The CDR3 sequence is 14 residues long. Trimming pared 3 bases from V and 6 bases from J, leaving 12 bases between. This CDR3 is CASSFEGAGQPQHF. CDR3 nucleotide sequence: TGTGCCAGCAGCTTTGAGGGAGCCGGTCAGCCCCAGCATTTT.

The chain is built from TRBV24-1 and TRBJ2-3; possible D gene TRBD2, 6 bases. The CDR3 length is 14 residues. V dropped 8 bases and J dropped 2 bases, with 13 bases sitting between them. Germline V gene lookup returns CDR1 KGHDR and CDR2 SFDVKD. The CDR3 DNA reads TGTGCCACCACATCTAGCGTCCTCACAGATACGCAGTATTTT. Translation gives CATTSSVLTDTQYF.

This clonotype has just a few counts. CDR3: CASSRETGGYGYTF. As DNA, the CDR3 is TGTGCCAGCAGCCGAGAAACAGGGGGCTATGGCTACACCTTC. The gene calls are TRBV5-4 and TRBJ1-2; 8 bases match TRBD1. CDR1 and CDR2 from the germline V gene are SGHNT and YYREEE (reference sequence). The CDR3 consists of 14 residues. Trimming removed 4 bases from V and 4 bases from J; junction bases left unmatched: 6.

The V gene is TRBV7-9, the J gene TRBJ2-3; D is possibly TRBD2 (5 bases). Trimming took off 3 bases at V and 0 bases at J, with 13 bases between the two ends. CDR3 length: 16 amino acids. Germline-derived CDR1 and CDR2 are SEHNR and FQNEAQ (reference sequence). This chain's CDR3 is CASSFPGSASTDTQYF. CDR3 coding DNA: TGTGCCAGCAGCTTCCCCGGTAGCGCGAGCACAGATACGCAGTATTTT.

This clonotype was counted many times. The chain has TRBV29-1 and TRBJ2-7; a possible D gene is TRBD2 (5 bases). The germline V gene has CDR1 SQVTM and CDR2 ANQGSEA. The CDR3 has 12 amino acids. Trimming left V 3 bases short and J 1 base short, with 7 bases between. The DNA for the CDR3 is TGCAGCGTTGAGGACTCATCCTACGAGCAGTACTTC. It translates to CSVEDSSYEQYF.

This clonotype has a handful of counts. The rearrangement uses TRBV12-3 or TRBV12-4 and TRBJ2-7, with 9 bases matching TRBD1. CDR3 length: 15 amino acids. V trimming: 3 bases; J trimming: 4 bases; junction bases outside the gene matches: 7. The CDR3 sequence is CASSFSGTGKYEQYF. CDR3 nucleotide sequence: TGTGCCAGCAGTTTTTCGGGGACAGGGAAGTACGAGCAGTACTTC.

The rearrangement uses TRBV3-1 and TRBJ2-4, with D tentatively TRBD1 (5 bases). V shed 2 bases and J shed 1 base, with 12 bases lying between them. In germline, CDR1 is LGHDT, CDR2 YNNKEL (reference sequence). There are 16 residues in the CDR3. The CDR3 loop reads CASSQIQGLAKNIQYF. The CDR3, as DNA: TGTGCCAGCAGCCAAATTCAGGGTTTGGCCAAAAACATTCAGTACTTC.

The V and J genes are TRBV10-2 and TRBJ2-3; D possibly matches TRBD1 or TRBD2 (6 bases each). With 9 bases removed from V and 3 bases from J, the gap between germline ends came to 19 bases. CDR3 length: 15 residues. Germline V gene sequence: CDR1 WSHSY, CDR2 SAAADI. CDR3 protein: CASARGGRLTDTQYF. DNA for the CDR3: TGCGCCAGTGCCAGAGGGGGGCGGTTAACAGATACGCAGTATTTT.

The chain couples TRBV7-2 to TRBJ2-1; perhaps D is TRBD1 or TRBD2 (5 bases each). CDR3 length equals 15 residues. Germline V gives CDR1 SGHTA, CDR2 FQGNSA. Trimming pared 6 bases from V and 2 bases from J, leaving 14 bases between. The CDR3 spells CASSRSTGPYNEQFF. Written as DNA, the CDR3 is TGTGCCAGCAGTCGGAGTACGGGGCCCTACAATGAGCAGTTCTTC.

This clonotype has only a few counts. This rearrangement joins TRBV12-3 or TRBV12-4 to TRBJ2-5; 9 nucleotides match TRBD1. The CDR3 length is 14 residues. V lost 6 bases and J lost 7; bases outside the gene matches: 9. The CDR3 nucleotides read TGTGCCAGCAGGCCAAACAGGGGGCGTGGGACCCAGTACTTC. As protein: CASRPNRGRGTQYF.

V and J are TRBV12-5 and TRBJ1-5; tentatively, D is TRBD1 (5 bases). Trimming cost V 0 bases and J 2 bases, with 8 bases left between them. The CDR3 runs 15 residues. Germline-derived CDR1 and CDR2 are LGHNT and FRNRAP. CDR3 region: CASGLVQGGNQPQHF. DNA of the CDR3: TGTGCTAGTGGTTTGGTCCAGGGTGGCAATCAGCCCCAGCATTTT.

This clonotype was seen a few times. The chain recombines TRBV28 with TRBJ2-7; D possibly corresponds to TRBD2 (6 bases). V lost 8 bases to trimming and J lost 3 bases, with 11 bases between them. This CDR3 is built from 12 residues. Germline values: CDR1 MDHEN, CDR2 SYDVKM. The CDR3 DNA reads as TGTGCCAGCCGGCTGGGGGGCTACGAGCAGTACTTC. It yields the protein CASRLGGYEQYF.

Only a few counts were recorded for this clonotype. The chain couples TRBV28 to TRBJ2-3; 9 nucleotides match TRBD2. V lost 8 bases and J lost 4; bases outside the gene matches: 7. CDR1 is MDHEN, CDR2 SYDVKM, per germline. The CDR3 is 14 residues long. The DNA of the CDR3 is TGTGCCAGCCTTAGCGGGAGCCGGTCAGATACGCAGTATTTT. This sequence encodes CASLSGSRSDTQYF.

The chain carries TRBV27 and TRBJ2-7; D not resolved. Germline V gene sequence: CDR1 MNHEY, CDR2 SMNVEV (reference sequence). V was shortened by 10 bases and J by 5 bases, with 24 bases between the two germline ends. This CDR3 comprises 15 residues. CDR3 sequence (DNA): TGTGCCACTCCCTTGAACCGGCGAGGTTGGGACGAGCAGTACTTC. Translated, it gives CATPLNRRGWDEQYF.

The chain joins TRBV20-1 to TRBJ2-1; D possibly corresponds to TRBD1 (5 bases). With 0 bases removed from V and 8 bases from J, the gap between germline ends came to 14 bases. The CDR3 loop spans 14 amino acids. Germline values: CDR1 DFQATT, CDR2 SNEGSKA (reference sequence). CDR3 loop: CSARDGASFHEQFF. CDR3 in DNA: TGCAGTGCTAGAGATGGGGCGAGCTTCCATGAGCAGTTCTTC.

This clonotype was seen only a few times. V gene TRBV27 combines with J gene TRBJ2-7; TRBD2 is a possible D gene (7 bases). This CDR3 comprises 14 residues. The V gene's germline CDR1 is MNHEY and CDR2 SMNVEV (reference sequence). V lost 6 bases, J lost 6 bases, and 18 bases lay in between. CDR3 DNA: TGTGCCAGCAGCCTACTAAGCGGGACACTCGAGCAGTACTTC. Its protein product is CASSLLSGTLEQYF.

The chain links TRBV2 to TRBJ2-7; perhaps TRBD1 as D (6 bases). The CDR3 totals 11 residues. V was pared by 10 bases and J by 4 bases, with 11 bases between. The germline V gene encodes CDR1 SNHLY and CDR2 FYNNEI. CDR3 protein: CATGVGYEQYF. In nucleotides, the CDR3 is TGTGCCACAGGGGTGGGGTACGAGCAGTACTTC. Full variable domain (rest looked up from reference TRBV2 and TRBJ2-7): EPEVTQTPSHQVTQMGQEVILRCVPISNHLYFYWYRQILGQKVEFLVSFYNNEISEKSEIFDDQFSVERPDGSNFTLKIRSTKLEDSAMYFCATGVGYEQYFGPGTRLTVT.

This clonotype was observed at least ten times. The chain employs TRBV12-3 or TRBV12-4 and TRBJ2-7; 10 bases fit TRBD2. V trimming: 3 bases; J trimming: 6 bases; junction bases outside the gene matches: 2. The CDR3 length is 13 residues. CDR3 in DNA: TGTGCCAGCAGTTTGTGGACTAGCGGCGAGCAGTACTTC. Its protein product is CASSLWTSGEQYF.

This clonotype occurred once. The gene calls are TRBV27 and TRBJ1-1; the match to TRBD1 covers 8 bases. Germline V gene lookup returns CDR1 MNHEY and CDR2 SMNVEV (reference sequence). V trimming: 6 bases; J trimming: 2 bases; junction bases outside the gene matches: 5. CDR3 size: 14 residues. The CDR3 DNA reads as TGTGCCAGCAGACGGACAGGGTATAACACTGAAGCTTTCTTT. The encoded protein is CASRRTGYNTEAFF.

This clonotype was recorded once. The chain has TRBV5-4 and TRBJ1-5, with a weak D call TRBD1 (5 bases). Germline V gene lookup returns CDR1 SGHNT and CDR2 YYREEE (reference sequence). The V end lost 4 bases, the J end lost 6 bases, and 11 bases lay between the germline ends. The CDR3 consists of 13 residues. DNA for the CDR3: TGTGCCAGCAGCCTACAGGTGGGTCAGCCCCAGCATTTT. This sequence encodes CASSLQVGQPQHF.

This clonotype was observed a few times. The chain joins TRBV12-3 or TRBV12-4 to TRBJ2-3; weak D call: TRBD2 (6 bases). The CDR3 loop spans 13 amino acids. V was shortened by 6 bases and J by 7 bases, with 14 bases between the two germline ends. DNA for the CDR3: TGTGCCAGCAGGCCCGGGGGTCCCTATACGCAGTATTTT. The encoded protein is CASRPGGPYTQYF.

This clonotype appeared a few times. The chain carries TRBV6-1 and TRBJ2-5; D call uncertain. The CDR3 length is 14 residues. The germline V and J ends were trimmed by 6 bases and 2 bases, with 13 bases remaining between them. CDR1 is MNHNS and CDR2 is SASEGT in the germline V gene. The CDR3 coding sequence is TGTGCCAGCAGCCCAATGCGCGGTCAAGAGACCCAGTACTTC. Its translation: CASSPMRGQETQYF.

The rearrangement joins TRBV7-2 to TRBJ1-1; D is ambiguous. V was cut by 5 bases and J by 4 bases, with 8 bases left in between. The length of the CDR3 is 12 residues. Germline CDR1 reads SGHTA; CDR2 reads FQGNSA. DNA for the CDR3: TGTGCCAGCAGCCCATTCGGCACTGAAGCTTTCTTT. It codes for CASSPFGTEAFF. The full variable domain, rest sourced from reference TRBV7-2 and TRBJ1-1, is GAGVSQSPSNKVTEKGKDVELRCDPISGHTALYWYRQSLGQGLEFLIYFQGNSAPDKSGLPSDRFSAERTGGSVSTLTIQRTQQEDSAVYLCASSPFGTEAFFGQGTRLTVV.

Only a few counts were recorded for this clonotype. The V and J genes are TRBV29-1 and TRBJ2-7; either TRBD1 or TRBD2 may fit D (6 bases each). The germline CDR1 and CDR2 sequences are SQVTM and ANQGSEA. Between the trimmed V and J ends, which lost 5 bases and 6 bases, there was a span of 14 bases. There are 12 residues in the CDR3. DNA for the CDR3: TGCAGCGTTTCTACAGGGACTGGCGAGCAGTACTTC. It translates to CSVSTGTGEQYF.

The table lists this clonotype with a few counts. This chain connects TRBV11-2 to TRBJ2-3, with 7 bases aligning to TRBD2. With 4 bases clipped from V and 0 bases from J, the junction kept 4 bases outside the gene matches. The CDR3 length is 15 residues. Germline V gives CDR1 SGHAT, CDR2 FQNNGV. The CDR3 bases are TGTGCCAGCAGCTCGGGACTAACGAGCACAGATACGCAGTATTTT. This encodes CASSSGLTSTDTQYF.

This clonotype was observed a handful of times. This chain connects TRBV12-3 or TRBV12-4 to TRBJ2-5; TRBD2 matches 9 bases. V lost 10 bases and J lost 2; bases outside the gene matches: 8. This CDR3 has 14 residues. In nucleotides, the CDR3 is TGTGCCACCGCGCGGACTAGCGAACAAGAGACCCAGTACTTC. The encoded protein is CATARTSEQETQYF.

This clonotype has more than one count but fewer than ten. The chain combines TRBV5-1 with TRBJ2-3; no definite D call. Trimming left V 5 bases short and J 6 bases short, with 16 bases between. Germline V CDR1 and CDR2: SGHRS, YFSETQ. CDR3 length: 14 amino acids. As DNA, the CDR3 is TGCGCCAGCAGTACTTCCTCAGGTGACGATACGCAGTATTTT. It is translated as CASSTSSGDDTQYF.